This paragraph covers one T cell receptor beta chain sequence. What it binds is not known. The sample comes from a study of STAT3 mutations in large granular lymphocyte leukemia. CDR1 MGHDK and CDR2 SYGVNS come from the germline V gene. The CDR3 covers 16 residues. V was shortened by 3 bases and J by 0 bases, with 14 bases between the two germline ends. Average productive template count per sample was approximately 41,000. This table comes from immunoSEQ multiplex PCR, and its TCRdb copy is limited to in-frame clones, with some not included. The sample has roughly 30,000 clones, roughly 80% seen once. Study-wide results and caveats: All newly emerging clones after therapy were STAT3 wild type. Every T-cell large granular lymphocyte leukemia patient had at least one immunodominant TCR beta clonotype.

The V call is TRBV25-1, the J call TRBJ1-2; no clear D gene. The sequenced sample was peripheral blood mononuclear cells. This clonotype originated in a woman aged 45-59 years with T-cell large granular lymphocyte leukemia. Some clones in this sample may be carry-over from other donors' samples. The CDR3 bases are TGTGCCAGCAGTGAGACCCGACTCTTAGCTAACTATGGCTACACCTTC. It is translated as CASSETRLLANYGYTF.